This T cell receptor beta chain was recovered during a study of cytotoxic CD8 clonotypes in ibrutinib-treated CLL. The overall study: Response sampling came at median around eleven months of treatment, ranging roughly 6 to 36 months.

The repertoire was sequenced with immunoSEQ multiplex PCR; TCRdb's copy has only in-frame clones and lacks some. The sample carries 90,000 to 150,000 clones, 58% recorded once. The CDR3 has 13 amino acids. Germline CDR1 reads GTSNPN; CDR2 reads SVGIG (reference sequence). Trimming cost V 2 bases and J 3 bases, with 10 bases left between them. General study points: Sampling time points were not equivalent between sustained-remission and progressing patients. Having risen at ibrutinib response, clonality had fallen back toward baseline by progression.

Note on this clone: What it binds is not known.

This sequence joins TRBV30 and TRBJ1-2, with D unresolved. The sample here was PBMCs, taken after 24 months of ibrutinib treatment. This TCR was recovered from a human donor with chronic lymphocytic leukemia. This CDR3 is CAWSYGDDYGYTF. The CDR3 DNA reads as TGTGCCTGGAGTTACGGCGACGACTATGGCTACACCTTC.